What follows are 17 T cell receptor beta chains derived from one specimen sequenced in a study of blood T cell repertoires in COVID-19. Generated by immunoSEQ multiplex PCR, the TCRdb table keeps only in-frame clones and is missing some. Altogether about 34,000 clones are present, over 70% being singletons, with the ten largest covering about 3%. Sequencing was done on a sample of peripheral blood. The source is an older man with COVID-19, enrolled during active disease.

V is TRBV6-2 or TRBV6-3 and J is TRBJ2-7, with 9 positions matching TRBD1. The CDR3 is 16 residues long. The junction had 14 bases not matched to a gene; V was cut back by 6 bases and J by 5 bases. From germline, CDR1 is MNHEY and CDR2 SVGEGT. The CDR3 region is CASSRPPGQGSNEQYF. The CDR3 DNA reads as TGTGCCAGCAGCCGGCCACCGGGACAGGGTAGCAACGAGCAGTACTTC.

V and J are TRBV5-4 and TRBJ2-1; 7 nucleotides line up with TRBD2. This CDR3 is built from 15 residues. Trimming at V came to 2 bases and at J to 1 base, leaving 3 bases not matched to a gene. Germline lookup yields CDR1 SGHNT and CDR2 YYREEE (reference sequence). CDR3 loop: CASSLSGTSYNEQFF. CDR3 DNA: TGTGCCAGCAGCTTAAGCGGGACTTCCTACAATGAGCAGTTCTTC.

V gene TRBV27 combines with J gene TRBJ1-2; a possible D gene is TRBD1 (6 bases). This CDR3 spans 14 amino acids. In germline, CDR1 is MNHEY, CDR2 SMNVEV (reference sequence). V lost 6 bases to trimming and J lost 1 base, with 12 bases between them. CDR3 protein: CASSWTADNYGYTF. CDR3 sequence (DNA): TGTGCCAGCAGCTGGACAGCCGATAACTATGGCTACACCTTC.

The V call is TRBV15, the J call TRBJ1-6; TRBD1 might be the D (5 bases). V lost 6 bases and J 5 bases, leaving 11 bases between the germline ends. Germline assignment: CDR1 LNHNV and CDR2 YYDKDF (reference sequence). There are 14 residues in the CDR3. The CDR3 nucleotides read TGTGCCACCAGAGGGGATCTCGATAATTCACCCCTCCACTTT. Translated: CATRGDLDNSPLHF.

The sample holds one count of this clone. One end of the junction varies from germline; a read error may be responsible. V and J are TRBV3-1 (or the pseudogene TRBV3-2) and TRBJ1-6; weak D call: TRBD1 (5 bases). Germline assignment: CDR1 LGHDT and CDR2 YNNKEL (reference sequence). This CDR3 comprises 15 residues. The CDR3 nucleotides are TGTGCCAGCAGCCAAGATCAGGCGGGGCCGGGACCTCAGCTCTTT. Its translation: CASSQDQAGPGPQLF.

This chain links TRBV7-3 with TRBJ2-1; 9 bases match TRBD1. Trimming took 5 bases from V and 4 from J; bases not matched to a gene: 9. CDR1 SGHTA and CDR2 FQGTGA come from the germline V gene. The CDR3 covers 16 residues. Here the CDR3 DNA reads TGTGCCAGCAGCCGAAACGGACAGGGGTTATACAATGAGCAGTTCTTC. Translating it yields CASSRNGQGLYNEQFF.

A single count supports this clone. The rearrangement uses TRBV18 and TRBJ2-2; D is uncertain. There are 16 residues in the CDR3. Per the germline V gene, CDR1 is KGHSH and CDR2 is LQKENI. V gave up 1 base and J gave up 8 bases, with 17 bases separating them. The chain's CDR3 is CASSPRRTTETGELFF. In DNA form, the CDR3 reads TGTGCCAGCTCACCACGACGCACCACGGAGACTGGGGAGCTGTTTTTT.

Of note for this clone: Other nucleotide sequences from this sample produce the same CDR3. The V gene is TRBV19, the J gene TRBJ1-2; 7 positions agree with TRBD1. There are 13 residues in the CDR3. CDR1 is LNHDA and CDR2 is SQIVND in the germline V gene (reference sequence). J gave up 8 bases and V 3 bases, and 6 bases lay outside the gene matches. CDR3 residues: CASSIGTVPGYTF. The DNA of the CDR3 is TGTGCCAGTAGTATCGGGACAGTTCCAGGCTACACCTTC.

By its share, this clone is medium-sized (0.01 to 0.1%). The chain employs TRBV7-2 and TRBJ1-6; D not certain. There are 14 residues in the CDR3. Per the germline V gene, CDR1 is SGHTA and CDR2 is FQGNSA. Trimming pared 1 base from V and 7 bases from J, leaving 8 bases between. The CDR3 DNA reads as TGTGCCAGCAGCTTAGGGACTGCAAATTCACCCCTCCACTTT. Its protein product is CASSLGTANSPLHF.

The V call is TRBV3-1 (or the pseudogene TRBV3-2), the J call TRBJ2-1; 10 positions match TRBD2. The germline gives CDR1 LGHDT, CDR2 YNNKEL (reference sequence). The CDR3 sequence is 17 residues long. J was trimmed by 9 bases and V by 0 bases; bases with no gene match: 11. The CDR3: CASSQDLEREGDGEQFF. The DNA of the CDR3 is TGTGCCAGCAGCCAAGATTTAGAGCGGGAGGGTGATGGTGAGCAGTTCTTC.

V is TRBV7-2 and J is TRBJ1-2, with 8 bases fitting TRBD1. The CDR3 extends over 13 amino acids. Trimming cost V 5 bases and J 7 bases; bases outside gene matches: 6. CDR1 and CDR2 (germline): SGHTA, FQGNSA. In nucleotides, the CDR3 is TGTGCCAGCAGCCGCCAGGGACAGGCTGGCTACACCTTC. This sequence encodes CASSRQGQAGYTF. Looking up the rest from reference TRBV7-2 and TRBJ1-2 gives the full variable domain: GAGVSQSPSNKVTEKGKDVELRCDPISGHTALYWYRQSLGQGLEFLIYFQGNSAPDKSGLPSDRFSAERTGGSVSTLTIQRTQQEDSAVYLCASSRQGQAGYTFGSGTRLTVV.

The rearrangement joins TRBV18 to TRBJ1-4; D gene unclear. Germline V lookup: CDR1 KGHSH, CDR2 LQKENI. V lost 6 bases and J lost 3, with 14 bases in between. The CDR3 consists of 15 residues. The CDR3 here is CASSANRDPNEKLFF. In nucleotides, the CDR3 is TGTGCCAGCTCGGCCAACCGGGATCCTAATGAAAAACTGTTTTTT. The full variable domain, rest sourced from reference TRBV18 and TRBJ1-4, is NAGVMQNPRHLVRRRGQEARLRCSPMKGHSHVYWYRQLPEEGLKFMVYLQKENIIDESGMPKERFSAEFPKEGPSILRIQQVVRGDSAAYFCASSANRDPNEKLFFGSGTQLSVL.

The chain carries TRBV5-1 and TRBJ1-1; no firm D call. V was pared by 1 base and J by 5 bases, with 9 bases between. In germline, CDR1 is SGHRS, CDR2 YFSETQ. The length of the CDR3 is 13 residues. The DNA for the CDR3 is TGCGCCAGCAGCTTGCCCGGGAGGACTGAAGCTTTCTTT. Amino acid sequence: CASSLPGRTEAFF.

The CDR3 loop is CASSVAGVTNTGELFF. DNA of the CDR3: TGTGCCAGCAGTGTAGCGGGAGTCACCAACACCGGGGAGCTGTTTTTT. The chain couples TRBV2 to TRBJ2-2; TRBD2 agrees at 9 bases. The V gene end was trimmed by 4 bases and the J gene end by 2 bases; junction bases not matched to a gene: 5. The CDR3 is made up of 16 amino acids. Germline V gene data show CDR1 as SNHLY and CDR2 as FYNNEI. Full variable domain (outside the CDR3, taken from reference TRBV2 and TRBJ2-2): EPEVTQTPSHQVTQMGQEVILRCVPISNHLYFYWYRQILGQKVEFLVSFYNNEISEKSEIFDDQFSVERPDGSNFTLKIRSTKLEDSAMYFCASSVAGVTNTGELFFGEGSRLTVL.

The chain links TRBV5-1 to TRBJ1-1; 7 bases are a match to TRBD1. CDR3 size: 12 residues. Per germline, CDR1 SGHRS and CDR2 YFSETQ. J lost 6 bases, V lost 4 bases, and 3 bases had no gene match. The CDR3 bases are TGCGCCAGCAGCACCGGGACAGCTGAAGCTTTCTTT. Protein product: CASSTGTAEAFF.

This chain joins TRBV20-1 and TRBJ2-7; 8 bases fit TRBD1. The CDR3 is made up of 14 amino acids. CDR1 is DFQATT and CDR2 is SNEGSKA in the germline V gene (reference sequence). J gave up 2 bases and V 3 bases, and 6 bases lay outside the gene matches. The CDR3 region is CSASPGTGAYEQYF. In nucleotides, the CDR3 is TGCAGTGCTAGTCCCGGGACAGGAGCCTACGAGCAGTACTTC.

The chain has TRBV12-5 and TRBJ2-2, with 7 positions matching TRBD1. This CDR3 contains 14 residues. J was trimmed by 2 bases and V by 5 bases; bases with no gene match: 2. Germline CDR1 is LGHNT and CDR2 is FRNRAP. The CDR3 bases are TGTGCTAGTGGTCGGACAGGAAACACCGGGGAGCTGTTTTTT. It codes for CASGRTGNTGELFF.